This TCR beta chain was recorded in a study of blood T cell repertoires in COVID-19. The overall study: Nucleic acid was either cDNA or gDNA, and it came from T cells, B-cell-depleted T cells, or PBMCs.

Authors' data handling: Amplifying reference gene primers gave estimates of nucleated cell counts. Assay used: immunoSEQ multiplex PCR; TCRdb lists only in-frame clones, some missing. The DNA gave D and trimming, while V, J and clone size come from that table. The repertoire holds tens of thousands of clones, with approximately 90% as singletons. Germline lookup yields CDR1 MNHEY and CDR2 SVGAGI. The length of the CDR3 is 15 residues. V dropped 8 bases and J dropped 5 bases, with 18 bases sitting between them. Participants spanned ages 18 to 89 years and resided in about two dozen US areas. This clone has a handful of counts.

The genes are TRBV6-5 and TRBJ2-2; D possibly corresponds to TRBD2 (6 bases). Sample: PBMCs or T cells enriched from blood (not recorded which). The receptor was isolated from a woman in her thirties or forties who had recovered from COVID-19. The DNA of the CDR3 is TGTGCCAGCGGCATAACGGGGGTAGGGACCGGGGAGCTGTTTTTT. Residues: CASGITGVGTGELFF.